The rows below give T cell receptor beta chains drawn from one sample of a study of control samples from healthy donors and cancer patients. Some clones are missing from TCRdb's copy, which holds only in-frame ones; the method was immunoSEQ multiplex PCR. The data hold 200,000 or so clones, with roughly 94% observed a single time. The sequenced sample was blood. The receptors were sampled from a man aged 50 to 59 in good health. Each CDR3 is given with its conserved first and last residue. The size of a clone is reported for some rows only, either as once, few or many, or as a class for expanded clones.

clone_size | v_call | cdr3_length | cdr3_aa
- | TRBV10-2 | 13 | CASSGQGDSPLHF
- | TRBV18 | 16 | CASSSGQGSTNQPQHF
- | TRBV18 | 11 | CASSPPGPAFF
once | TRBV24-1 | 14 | CATSGTRLHYGYTF
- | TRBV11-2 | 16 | CASSLEGRGGTDTQYF
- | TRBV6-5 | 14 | CASRQTGWNQPQHF
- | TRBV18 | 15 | CASSPTGNSYNEQFF
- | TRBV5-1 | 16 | CASSLEGILSNQPQHF
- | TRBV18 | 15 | CASSPATGGNTEAFF
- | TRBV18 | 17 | CASSPYDREKRGGELFF
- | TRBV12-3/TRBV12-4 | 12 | CASGRELGEQYF
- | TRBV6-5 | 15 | CASSLDRARIGELFF
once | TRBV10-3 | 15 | CAISESVPNTGELFF
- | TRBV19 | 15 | CASSIQGQGTGELFF
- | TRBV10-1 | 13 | CASARTGNTEAFF
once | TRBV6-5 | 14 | CASTPVAGARGYTF
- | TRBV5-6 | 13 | CASSLGRGYGYTF
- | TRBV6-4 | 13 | CASSEVAWGPQHF
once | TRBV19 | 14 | CASSPTVPIRGLFF
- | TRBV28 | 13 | CASSSLAEYGYTF
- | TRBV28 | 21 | CASRPNAPFRDRGKGPDEQFF
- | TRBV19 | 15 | CASRMLQGANTEAFF
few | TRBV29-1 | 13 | CSALTSIGSEQFF
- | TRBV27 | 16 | CASSFRQISGANVLTF
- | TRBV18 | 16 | CASSPRVTGEFHGYTF
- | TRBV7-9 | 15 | CASSPGRVINEKLFF
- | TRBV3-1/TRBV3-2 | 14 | CASSRDIQISPLHF